This TCR beta chain came from a study of response to subunit inactivated influenza vaccine. Study-level findings and limits: A suggestion made by the authors is that each seasonal influenza vaccination recruits few new T cells.

This clonotype was picked up many times. Its antigen is not identified. CDR3 size: 14 residues. Trimming pared 3 bases from V and 8 bases from J, leaving 11 bases between. Each CDR3 protein gets one entry after TCRdb re-called the RT-PCR reads with MiXCR. The sample lists around 300,000 distinct CDR3 sequences; 20% to 25% were seen once. This rearrangement joins TRBV12-3 or TRBV12-4 to TRBJ1-6; D not resolved. The material sequenced was PBMCs from blood, taken about 20 months after vaccination. The TCR was taken from a man between 50 and 75 years old who received an inactivated influenza vaccine. In DNA form, the CDR3 reads TGTGCCAGCAGTTTTATAGGGCATGATTCACCCCTCCACTTT. Encoded protein: CASSFIGHDSPLHF.